This T cell receptor beta chain was documented in a study of cytomegalovirus exposure and HLA in healthy donors. Whole-study findings and limits: While the bulk of TCR sequences proved rare, some public TCRs turned up in many donors. The authors listed 150 or so TCR beta chains as cytomegalovirus-associated. Later on, analysis showed that most CMV-associated TCR beta chains appeared to be HLA-restricted. Both high specificity and high sensitivity reportedly marked the classifier's diagnosis of cytomegalovirus status.

This PCR relied on a set of 60 Vbeta primers and 13 Jbeta primers. Repertoires were generated with immunoSEQ multiplex PCR, while TCRdb's copy carries only in-frame clones and drops some. In the table there are about 140,000 clones, around four fifths of which are singletons. Comment on this clone: What it recognizes is unknown.

V gave up 8 bases and J gave up 2 bases; unmatched junction bases: 6. The CDR3 is 13 residues long. The V gene's germline CDR1 is MNHNS and CDR2 SASEGT. The chain joins TRBV6-1 to TRBJ2-7; 7 nucleotides agree with TRBD1. The sequence came from a man aged 25 to 40 in good health. Sample: PBMCs. This CDR3 reads CASLGQSTYEQYF. DNA for the CDR3: TGTGCCAGCCTGGGACAGTCCACCTACGAGCAGTACTTC.